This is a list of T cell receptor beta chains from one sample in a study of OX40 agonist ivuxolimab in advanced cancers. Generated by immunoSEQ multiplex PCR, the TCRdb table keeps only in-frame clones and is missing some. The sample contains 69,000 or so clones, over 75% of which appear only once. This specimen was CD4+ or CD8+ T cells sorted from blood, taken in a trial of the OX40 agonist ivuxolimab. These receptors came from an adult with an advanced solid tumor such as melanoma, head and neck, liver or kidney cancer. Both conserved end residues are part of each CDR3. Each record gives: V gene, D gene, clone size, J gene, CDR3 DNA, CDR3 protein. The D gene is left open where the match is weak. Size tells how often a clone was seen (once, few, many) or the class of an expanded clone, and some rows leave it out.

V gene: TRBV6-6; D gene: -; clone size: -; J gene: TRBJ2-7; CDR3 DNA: TGTGCCAGCAGTTACGCCGACATTCCCTACGAGCAGTACTTC; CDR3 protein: CASSYADIPYEQYF
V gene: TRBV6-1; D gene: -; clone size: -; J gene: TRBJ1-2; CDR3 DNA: TGTGCCAGCAGCCTAACAGGGTTCCATGGCTACACCTTC; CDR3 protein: CASSLTGFHGYTF
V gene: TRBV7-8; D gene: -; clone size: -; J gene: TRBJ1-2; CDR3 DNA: TGTGCCAGCAGCTTAAAAGGCGGCTACACCTTC; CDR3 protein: CASSLKGGYTF
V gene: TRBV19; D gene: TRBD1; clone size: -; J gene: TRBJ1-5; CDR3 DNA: TGTGCCAGTAGTGACAGGGCGACGTATCAGCCCCAGCATTTT; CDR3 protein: CASSDRATYQPQHF
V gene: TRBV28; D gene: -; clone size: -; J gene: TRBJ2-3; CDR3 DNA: TGTGCCAGCATGAATACAGCCGGAGATACGCAGTATTTT; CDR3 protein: CASMNTAGDTQYF
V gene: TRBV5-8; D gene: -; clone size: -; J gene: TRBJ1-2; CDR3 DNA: TGTGCCAGCACCCCGGATTCGAACTCGAACTATGGCTACACCTTC; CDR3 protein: CASTPDSNSNYGYTF
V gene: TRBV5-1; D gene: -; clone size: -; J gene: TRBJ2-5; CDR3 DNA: TGCGCCAGCAGCTTCCACCATAGGACAGAAGAGACCCAGTACTTC; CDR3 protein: CASSFHHRTEETQYF
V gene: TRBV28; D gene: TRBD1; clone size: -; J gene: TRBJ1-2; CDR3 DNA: TGTGCCAGCAGTTTGGGACAGGGGACAGCTAACTATGGCTACACCTTC; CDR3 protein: CASSLGQGTANYGYTF
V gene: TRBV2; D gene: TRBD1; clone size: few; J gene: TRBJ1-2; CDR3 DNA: TGTGCCAGCAGTGGGACAGGATTTGGTGGCTACACCTTC; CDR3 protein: CASSGTGFGGYTF
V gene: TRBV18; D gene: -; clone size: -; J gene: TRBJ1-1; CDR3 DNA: TGTGCCAGCTCACCTTCGTTGAACACTGAAGCTTTCTTT; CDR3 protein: CASSPSLNTEAFF
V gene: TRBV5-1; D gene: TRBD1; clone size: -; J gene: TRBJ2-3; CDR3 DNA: TGCGCCAGTACTCCGGGACAGGACTTAGATACGCAGTATTTT; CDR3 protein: CASTPGQDLDTQYF
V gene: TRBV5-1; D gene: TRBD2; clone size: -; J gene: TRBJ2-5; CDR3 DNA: TGCGCCAGCAGCTTAGCGGGGGGGGTCGAGACCCAGTACTTC; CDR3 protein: CASSLAGGVETQYF
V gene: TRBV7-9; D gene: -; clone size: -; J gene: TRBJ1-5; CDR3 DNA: TGTGCCAGCAGCTCGAGTAGCAATCAGCCCCAGCATTTT; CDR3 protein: CASSSSSNQPQHF
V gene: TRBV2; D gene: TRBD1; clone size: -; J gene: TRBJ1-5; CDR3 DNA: TGTGCCAGCAGTGGAGACAGGGCCTATAGCAATCAGCCCCAGCATTTT; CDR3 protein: CASSGDRAYSNQPQHF
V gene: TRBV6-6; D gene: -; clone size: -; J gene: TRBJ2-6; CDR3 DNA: TGTGCCAGCAAGCTTCCGGGGAAGGCCAACGTCCTGACTTTC; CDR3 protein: CASKLPGKANVLTF
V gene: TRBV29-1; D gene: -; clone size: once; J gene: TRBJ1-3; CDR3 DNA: TGCAGCGTCACAACAGGGCTTACTGGAAACACCATATATTTT; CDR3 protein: CSVTTGLTGNTIYF
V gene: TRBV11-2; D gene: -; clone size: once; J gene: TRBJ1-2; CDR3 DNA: TGTGCCAGCAGCTTCCCGCGGGGGGATGGCTACACCTTC; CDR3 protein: CASSFPRGDGYTF
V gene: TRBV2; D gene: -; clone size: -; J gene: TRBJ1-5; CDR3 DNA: TGTGCCAGCAAGTTAAACCGGGACAATAGCAATCAGCCCCAGCATTTT; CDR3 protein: CASKLNRDNSNQPQHF
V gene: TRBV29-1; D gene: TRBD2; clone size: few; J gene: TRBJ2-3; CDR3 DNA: TGCAGCGTTGGACCGGGACTAGCGGGACGAGATACGCAGTATTTT; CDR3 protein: CSVGPGLAGRDTQYF
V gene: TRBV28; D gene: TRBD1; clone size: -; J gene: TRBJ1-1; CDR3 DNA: TGTGCCAGCCCTCCGGGACAGGGACCGACCTCAAGTGAAGCTTTCTTT; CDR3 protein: CASPPGQGPTSSEAFF
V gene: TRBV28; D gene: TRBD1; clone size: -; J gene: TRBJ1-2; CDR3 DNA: TGTGCCAGCAGACCAAGGGACAGGGGTAGCTATGGCTACACCTTC; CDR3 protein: CASRPRDRGSYGYTF
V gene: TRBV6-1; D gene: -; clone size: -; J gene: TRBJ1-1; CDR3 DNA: TGTGCCAGTACGAGGACAGACTCGAACACTGAAGCTTTCTTT; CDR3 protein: CASTRTDSNTEAFF
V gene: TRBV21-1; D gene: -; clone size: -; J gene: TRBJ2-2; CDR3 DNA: TGTGCCAGCAGCCCGAACCGGGGGACTAGCGGCTTCCTAATGAACACCGGGGAGCTGTTTTTT; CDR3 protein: CASSPNRGTSGFLMNTGELFF
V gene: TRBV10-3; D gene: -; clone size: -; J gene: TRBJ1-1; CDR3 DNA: TGTGCCATCAGCTTAGGGGAGGACACTGAAGCTTTCTTT; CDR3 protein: CAISLGEDTEAFF
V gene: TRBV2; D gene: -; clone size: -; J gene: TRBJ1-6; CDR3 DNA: TGTGCCAGCAGTGGGTGGGGTAAAAAAAATTCACCCCTCCACTTT; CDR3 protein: CASSGWGKKNSPLHF
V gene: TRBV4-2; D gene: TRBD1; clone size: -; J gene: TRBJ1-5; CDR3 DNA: TGTGCCAGCAGCCAAGCCCGACAGGGACCTCAGCCCCAGCATTTT; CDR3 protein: CASSQARQGPQPQHF
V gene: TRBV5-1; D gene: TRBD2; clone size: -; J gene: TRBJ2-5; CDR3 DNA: TGCGCCAGCAGCTTGATGCCGGGGGGGAAAGAGACCCAGTACTTC; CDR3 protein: CASSLMPGGKETQYF
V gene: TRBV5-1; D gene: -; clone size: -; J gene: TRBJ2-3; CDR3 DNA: TGCGCCAGCAGCTTGGGATATGGGACTCCCCACACAGATACGCAGTATTTT; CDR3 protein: CASSLGYGTPHTDTQYF
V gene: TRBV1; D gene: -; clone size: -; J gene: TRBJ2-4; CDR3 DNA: TGCACCAGCAGCCTGGGACTAGCGGGGGGGCTAGCCAAAAACATTCAGTACTTC; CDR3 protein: CTSSLGLAGGLAKNIQYF
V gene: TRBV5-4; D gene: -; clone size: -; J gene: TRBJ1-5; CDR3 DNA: TGTGCCAGCAGCCGGGACGGTAGCAATCAGCCCCAGCATTTT; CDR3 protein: CASSRDGSNQPQHF
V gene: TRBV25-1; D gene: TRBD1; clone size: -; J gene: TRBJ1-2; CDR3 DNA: TGTGCCAGCAGTGACACAGGGGGCTATGGCTACACCTTC; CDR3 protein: CASSDTGGYGYTF
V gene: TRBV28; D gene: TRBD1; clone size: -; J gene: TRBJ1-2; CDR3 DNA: TGTGCCAGCAGTTCCGACAGGGCTGGCTACACCTTC; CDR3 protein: CASSSDRAGYTF
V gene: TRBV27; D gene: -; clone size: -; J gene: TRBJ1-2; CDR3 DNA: TGTGCCAGCAGCCGACAGGTTAACTATGGCTACACCTTC; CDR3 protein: CASSRQVNYGYTF
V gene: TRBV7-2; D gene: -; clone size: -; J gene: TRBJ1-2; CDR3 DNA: TGTGCCAGCAGTCCCTTGGAGCCACTACCCTATGGCTACACCTTC; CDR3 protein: CASSPLEPLPYGYTF
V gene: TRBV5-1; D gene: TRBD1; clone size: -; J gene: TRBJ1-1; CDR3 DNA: TGCGCCAGCAGCTTAGATACAGGGGGCACTGAAGCTTTCTTT; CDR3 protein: CASSLDTGGTEAFF
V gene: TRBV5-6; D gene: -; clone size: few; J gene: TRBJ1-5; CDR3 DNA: TGTGCCAGCAGCTTGGGGCCGGGGCCCAATCAGCCCCAGCATTTT; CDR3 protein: CASSLGPGPNQPQHF
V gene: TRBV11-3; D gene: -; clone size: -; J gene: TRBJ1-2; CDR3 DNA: TGTGCCAGCAGCTTAAGCAGCGGGGAAATTGGCTACACCTTC; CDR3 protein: CASSLSSGEIGYTF
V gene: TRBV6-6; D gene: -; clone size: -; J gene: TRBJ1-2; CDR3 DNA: TGTGCCAGCAGTCGTCGAATGGGGCATGGCTACACCTTC; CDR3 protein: CASSRRMGHGYTF
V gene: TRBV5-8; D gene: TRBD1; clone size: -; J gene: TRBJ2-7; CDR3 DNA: TGTGCCAGCAGCGCGGACAGGGGGCGAAGCGAGCAGTACTTC; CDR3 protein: CASSADRGRSEQYF
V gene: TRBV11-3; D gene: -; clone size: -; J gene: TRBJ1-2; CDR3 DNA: TGTGCCAGCAGCTTAGAAAGTGCGGCCATTCGATTC; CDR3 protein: CASSLESAAIRF
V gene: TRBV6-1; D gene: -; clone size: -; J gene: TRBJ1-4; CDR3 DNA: TGTGCCAGCAGTGAAGGACGGGAAAAACTGTTTTTT; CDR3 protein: CASSEGREKLFF
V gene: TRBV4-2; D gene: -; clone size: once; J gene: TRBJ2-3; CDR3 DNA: TGTGCCAGCAGCCAAGGTGGAGGAAGCACAGATACGCAGTATTTT; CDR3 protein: CASSQGGGSTDTQYF
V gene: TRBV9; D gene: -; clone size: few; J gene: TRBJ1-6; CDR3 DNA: TGTGCCAGCAGGAGGGACACAGCCCCCTCACCCCTCCACTTT; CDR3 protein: CASRRDTAPSPLHF
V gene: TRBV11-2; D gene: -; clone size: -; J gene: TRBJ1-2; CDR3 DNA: TGTGCCAGCAGCTTAGATCACGGGACCATCTATGGCTACACCTTC; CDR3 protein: CASSLDHGTIYGYTF
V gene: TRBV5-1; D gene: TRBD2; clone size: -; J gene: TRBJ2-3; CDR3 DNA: TGCGCCAGCAGCGCCGGACTAGGCAGAGATACGCAGTATTTT; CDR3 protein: CASSAGLGRDTQYF
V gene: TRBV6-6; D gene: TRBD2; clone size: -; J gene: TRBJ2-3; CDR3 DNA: TGTGCCAGCAGCATGACTAGCGGGGGAGGAGATACGCAGTATTTT; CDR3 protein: CASSMTSGGGDTQYF